This T cell receptor (beta chain) was sequenced for a study of beta chain features in type 1 diabetes. A note on this clone: Its antigen is currently unknown.

Each of the sorted populations had a purity greater than 95%. Study-wide points: The naive, central memory and Treg TCRB repertoires of patients appeared to be more similar to one another than those of healthy donors.

Every bit of the isolated RNA underwent reverse transcription, so sequencing read expressed TCRB transcripts. TCRdb keeps only in-frame clones here, not all; method: immunoSEQ multiplex PCR. This table has a few hundred thousand clones, 13% to 15% appearing once. Germline CDR1 and CDR2: SEHNR and FQNEAQ (reference sequence). V lost 4 bases, J lost 0 bases, and 18 bases lay in between. The CDR3 loop spans 17 amino acids. Sequencing was carried out using central memory CD4+ T cells from blood. The TCR sequence derives from a man aged 30-40 years in good health. The rearrangement links TRBV7-9 to TRBJ1-1; D is ambiguous. For the CDR3, the DNA is TGTGCCAGCAGCTGGCACAGAGATACATGGATGAACACTGAAGCTTTCTTT. Its protein is CASSWHRDTWMNTEAFF.